Listed below are T cell receptor beta chains from one sample, sequenced in a study of cytomegalovirus exposure and HLA in healthy donors. This table comes from immunoSEQ multiplex PCR, and its TCRdb copy is limited to in-frame clones, with some not included. This table holds 200,000 or so clones, 80% to 85% found once. Sequencing was carried out using PBMCs. These receptors were taken from a boy aged 10-17 years in good health and CMV-seronegative. Both conserved end residues are part of each CDR3. A D gene is named only where the DNA matches it firmly.

CDR3nt: TGTGCCAGCTTCCGACAGGGCTTTTCACAAGAGACCCAGTACTTC; CDR3aa: CASFRQGFSQETQYF; d_gene: TRBD1; v_gene: TRBV6-1; j_gene: TRBJ2-5
CDR3nt: TGTGCCTGGAGCAGACAGGGTACGGATACGCAGTATTTT; CDR3aa: CAWSRQGTDTQYF; d_gene: TRBD1; v_gene: TRBV30; j_gene: TRBJ2-3
CDR3nt: TGTGCCAGCAGCTTCGAAGGACTAGCGGGAGTGCCTAGCTCCTACAATGAGCAGTTCTTC; CDR3aa: CASSFEGLAGVPSSYNEQFF; d_gene: TRBD2; v_gene: TRBV7-3; j_gene: TRBJ2-1
CDR3nt: TGTGCCAGTAGTATTAGGGGGAGTGAGCAGTACTTC; CDR3aa: CASSIRGSEQYF; d_gene: .; v_gene: TRBV19; j_gene: TRBJ2-7
CDR3nt: TGTGCCAGCAGCCTGGGGGGGCCCCAGCATTTT; CDR3aa: CASSLGGPQHF; d_gene: .; v_gene: TRBV7-2; j_gene: TRBJ1-5
CDR3nt: TGTGCCAGCAGGGGGGCCCGTGAGGAACTGTTTTTT; CDR3aa: CASRGAREELFF; d_gene: .; v_gene: TRBV2; j_gene: TRBJ1-4
CDR3nt: TGTGCCAGCAGCCCACCCGGGAGCTATAATTCACCCCTCCACTTT; CDR3aa: CASSPPGSYNSPLHF; d_gene: .; v_gene: TRBV6-6; j_gene: TRBJ1-6
CDR3nt: TGTGCCAGTATTATCGACAGGGAGACAGATACGCAGTATTTT; CDR3aa: CASIIDRETDTQYF; d_gene: TRBD1; v_gene: TRBV19; j_gene: TRBJ2-3
CDR3nt: TGTGCCAGCAGCCACTATGAGCAATACGAGCAGTACTTC; CDR3aa: CASSHYEQYEQYF; d_gene: .; v_gene: TRBV4-2; j_gene: TRBJ2-7
CDR3nt: TGTGCCTGGACTGCGCTGGCGGGAACTTACAATGAGCAGTTCTTC; CDR3aa: CAWTALAGTYNEQFF; d_gene: .; v_gene: TRBV30; j_gene: TRBJ2-1
CDR3nt: TGTGCCAGCAGCTTGTTCTCGCGGGGAAGCTCCTACAATGAGCAGTTCTTC; CDR3aa: CASSLFSRGSSYNEQFF; d_gene: .; v_gene: TRBV5-6; j_gene: TRBJ2-1
CDR3nt: TGCAGCGTTGGGGACAGGGGCTACGAGCAGTACTTC; CDR3aa: CSVGDRGYEQYF; d_gene: TRBD1; v_gene: TRBV29-1; j_gene: TRBJ2-7
CDR3nt: TGTGCCTGGAGCGGGGGGGTGGGGCAGTACTTC; CDR3aa: CAWSGGVGQYF; d_gene: TRBD2; v_gene: TRBV30; j_gene: TRBJ2-7
CDR3nt: TGTGCCAGCAGCTGGGCCGGGAACTACGAGCAGTACTTC; CDR3aa: CASSWAGNYEQYF; d_gene: .; v_gene: TRBV5-6; j_gene: TRBJ2-7
CDR3nt: TGTGCCAGCAGCTTACGGGGACAGGGCCAGCCCTACGAGCAGTACTTC; CDR3aa: CASSLRGQGQPYEQYF; d_gene: TRBD1; v_gene: TRBV7-8; j_gene: TRBJ2-7
CDR3nt: TGTGCCAGCAGCTTGGTTGGGGGGGGGAACTACGAGCAGTACTTC; CDR3aa: CASSLVGGGNYEQYF; d_gene: TRBD2; v_gene: TRBV5-6; j_gene: TRBJ2-7
CDR3nt: TGTGCCAGCCATCGTCAACAGGGATATGATGAGCAGTTCTTC; CDR3aa: CASHRQQGYDEQFF; d_gene: .; v_gene: TRBV4-2; j_gene: TRBJ2-1
CDR3nt: TGTGCCAGCAGCCGGGGACTCTACGAGCAGTACTTC; CDR3aa: CASSRGLYEQYF; d_gene: .; v_gene: TRBV14; j_gene: TRBJ2-7
CDR3nt: TGTGCCAGCAGTTACTCCCGCCGGGGTGCCACTGAAGCTTTCTTT; CDR3aa: CASSYSRRGATEAFF; d_gene: .; v_gene: TRBV6-5; j_gene: TRBJ1-1
CDR3nt: TGTGCCAGCAGTTACGCTGGACAGGTGAACACTGAAGCTTTCTTT; CDR3aa: CASSYAGQVNTEAFF; d_gene: TRBD1; v_gene: TRBV6-6; j_gene: TRBJ1-1
CDR3nt: TGTGCCAGCTCACCAAAACAGGGAGTCTATGAGCAGTTCTTC; CDR3aa: CASSPKQGVYEQFF; d_gene: .; v_gene: TRBV18; j_gene: TRBJ2-1
CDR3nt: TGTGCCAGCAGTGACACAGGGGGTTCCTACGAGCAGTACTTC; CDR3aa: CASSDTGGSYEQYF; d_gene: TRBD1; v_gene: TRBV6-1; j_gene: TRBJ2-7
CDR3nt: TGTGCCAGCAGTATAGGGGGCTACGAGCAGTACTTC; CDR3aa: CASSIGGYEQYF; d_gene: .; v_gene: TRBV2; j_gene: TRBJ2-7
CDR3nt: TGTGCCACCAGCATTCGGGACACGCGCAATCAGCCCCAGCATTTT; CDR3aa: CATSIRDTRNQPQHF; d_gene: .; v_gene: TRBV15; j_gene: TRBJ1-5
CDR3nt: TGTGCCAGCAGTCCCAACCGTTCCCGGTCTGGAAACACCATATATTTT; CDR3aa: CASSPNRSRSGNTIYF; d_gene: .; v_gene: TRBV27; j_gene: TRBJ1-3
CDR3nt: TGTGCCAGCAGCCTGTATGGACAGGGGGCTCAGACCGGGGAGCTGTTTTTT; CDR3aa: CASSLYGQGAQTGELFF; d_gene: TRBD1; v_gene: TRBV7-8; j_gene: TRBJ2-2
CDR3nt: TGCAGCGCTGGACTAGCGGGAGGCTACGAGCAGTACTTC; CDR3aa: CSAGLAGGYEQYF; d_gene: TRBD2; v_gene: TRBV29-1; j_gene: TRBJ2-7
CDR3nt: TGTGCCAGCAGCGAGGGGGTCGGACAGCCCCAGCATTTT; CDR3aa: CASSEGVGQPQHF; d_gene: .; v_gene: TRBV13; j_gene: TRBJ1-5
CDR3nt: TGTGCCAGCAGGAATCCGGGGACAGCGTATCAGCCCCAGCATTTT; CDR3aa: CASRNPGTAYQPQHF; d_gene: TRBD1; v_gene: TRBV6-6; j_gene: TRBJ1-5
CDR3nt: TGTGCCAGCAGCAAAGGGGGTGACAGCCCGAAGATCAATCAGCCCCAGCATTTT; CDR3aa: CASSKGGDSPKINQPQHF; d_gene: .; v_gene: TRBV21-1; j_gene: TRBJ1-5
CDR3nt: TGTGCCAGCAGCGTAAACGACGGGGGCAATCAGCCCCAGCATTTT; CDR3aa: CASSVNDGGNQPQHF; d_gene: .; v_gene: TRBV9; j_gene: TRBJ1-5
CDR3nt: TGTGCTAGCGTTTTCCCCCAGGGGTTAGATTCACCCCTCCACTTT; CDR3aa: CASVFPQGLDSPLHF; d_gene: .; v_gene: TRBV7-7; j_gene: TRBJ1-6
CDR3nt: TGTGCCAGCAGCCCCGCCCGACAGGGTGCTCAGTTCTTC; CDR3aa: CASSPARQGAQFF; d_gene: TRBD1; v_gene: TRBV7-8; j_gene: TRBJ2-1
CDR3nt: TGCAGCGTTGCTTCGGGTGCCGGTGGGTACGAGCAGTACTTC; CDR3aa: CSVASGAGGYEQYF; d_gene: .; v_gene: TRBV29-1; j_gene: TRBJ2-7
CDR3nt: TGTGCCAGTAGAACTGGCGGTGGAGGCTACACCTTC; CDR3aa: CASRTGGGGYTF; d_gene: .; v_gene: TRBV19; j_gene: TRBJ1-2
CDR3nt: TGCGCCCGAAAGGGGGAAGAGACCCAGTACTTC; CDR3aa: CARKGEETQYF; d_gene: .; v_gene: TRBV10-1; j_gene: TRBJ2-5